The 3 T cell receptor beta chains given below trace back to one sample, sequenced in a study of glioma-infiltrating T cells. Amplification of TCR alpha and beta CDR3 regions from RNA used iRepertoire nested multiplex PCR. MiXCR, applied by TCRdb to the multiplex PCR reads, yields one record per CDR3 protein. The sample yields about 410,000 distinct CDR3 sequences, 41% seen once. Sequenced input: glioma tissue, nonneoplastic brain tissue, or PBMCs (not recorded which). These receptor sequences come from a human donor with low-grade glioma or glioblastoma, undergoing nonglioma brain surgery, or in good health (not recorded which).

This clonotype was seen many times. J is TRBJ1-1 and V is TRBV25-1; D gene unclear. Per germline, CDR1 MGHDK and CDR2 SYGVNS. CDR3 length equals 16 residues. V lost 4 bases, J lost 1 base, and 16 bases lay in between. In nucleotides, the CDR3 is TGTGCCAGCAGTGGCCCTGAAGGGTTCCCGAACACTGAAGCTTTCTTT. Translating it yields CASSGPEGFPNTEAFF.

This clonotype was seen many times. The CDR3 sequence is CATSRPRGRSNEQFF. The DNA for the CDR3 is TGTGCCACGTCTCGGCCCAGGGGAAGGAGTAATGAGCAGTTCTTC. The rearrangement uses TRBV6-1 and TRBJ2-1, with D possibly being TRBD1 (6 bases). The CDR3 has 15 residues. Germline CDR1 and CDR2: MNHNS and SASEGT. Deletions cut 10 bases from V and 7 bases from J, with 23 bases between.

The chain recombines TRBV20-1 with TRBJ2-1; D ambiguous. Looked up from germline, CDR1 is DFQATT and CDR2 is SNEGSKA (reference sequence). The CDR3 length is 13 residues. V shed 4 bases and J shed 3 bases, with 10 bases lying between them. CDR3 nucleotide sequence: TGCAGTGCTAAGAGCTGGGGCTACAATGAGCAGTTCTTC. It specifies CSAKSWGYNEQFF.